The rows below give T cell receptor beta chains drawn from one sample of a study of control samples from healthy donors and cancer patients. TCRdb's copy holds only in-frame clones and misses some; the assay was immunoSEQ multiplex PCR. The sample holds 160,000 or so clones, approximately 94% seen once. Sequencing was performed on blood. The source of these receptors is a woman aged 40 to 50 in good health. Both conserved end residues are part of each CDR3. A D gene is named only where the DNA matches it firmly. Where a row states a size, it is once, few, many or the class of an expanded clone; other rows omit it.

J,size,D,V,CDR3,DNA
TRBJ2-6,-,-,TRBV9,CASSVGGSGANVLTF,TGTGCCAGCAGCGTAGGGGGATCTGGGGCCAACGTCCTGACTTTC
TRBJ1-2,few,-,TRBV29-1,CSVGRGEGYGYTF,TGCAGCGTTGGGAGGGGTGAGGGCTATGGCTACACCTTC
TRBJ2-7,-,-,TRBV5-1,CASSFQGGTYEQYF,TGCGCCAGCAGCTTCCAGGGTGGAACCTACGAGCAGTACTTC
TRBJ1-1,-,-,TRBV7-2,CASSLMAGDTEAFF,TGTGCCAGCAGCTTAATGGCAGGGGACACTGAAGCTTTCTTT
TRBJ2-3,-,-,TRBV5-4,CASSSEGDTQYF,TGTGCCAGCAGCTCAGAAGGGGATACGCAGTATTTT
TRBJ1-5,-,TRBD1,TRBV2,CASSGQEVQPQHF,TGTGCCAGCTCGGGACAGGAGGTTCAGCCCCAGCATTTT
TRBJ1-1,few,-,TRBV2,CASSISRNTEAFF,TGTGCCAGCAGTATTAGCAGGAACACTGAAGCTTTCTTT
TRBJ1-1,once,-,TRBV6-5,CASSWRVGTEAFF,TGTGCCAGCAGTTGGAGGGTTGGCACTGAAGCTTTCTTT
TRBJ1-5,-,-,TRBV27,CASSYSEGSNQPQHF,TGTGCCAGCAGTTACAGTGAGGGATCCAATCAGCCCCAGCATTTT
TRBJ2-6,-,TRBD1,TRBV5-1,CASRTGDSSGANVLTF,TGCGCCAGCCGAACTGGGGACAGCTCTGGGGCCAACGTCCTGACTTTC
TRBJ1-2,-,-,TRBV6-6,CASSYISQGNYGYTF,TGTGCCAGCAGTTACATTTCGCAGGGGAACTATGGCTACACCTTC
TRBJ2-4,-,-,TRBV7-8,CASSPPPMAAKNIQYF,TGTGCCAGCAGCCCACCCCCGATGGCGGCCAAAAACATTCAGTACTTC
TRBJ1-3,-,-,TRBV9,CASSVGDGNTIYF,TGTGCCAGCAGCGTAGGGGACGGAAACACCATATATTTT
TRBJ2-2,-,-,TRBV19,CASASGRNTGELFF,TGTGCCAGTGCTTCCGGCAGAAACACCGGGGAGCTGTTTTTT
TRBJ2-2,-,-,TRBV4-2,CASSQRRTPNTGELFF,TGTGCCAGCAGCCAAAGGAGGACTCCGAACACCGGGGAGCTGTTTTTT
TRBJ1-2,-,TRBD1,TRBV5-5,CASSLEEPGGTYGYTF,TGTGCCAGCAGCTTGGAGGAGCCAGGGGGCACGTATGGCTACACCTTC
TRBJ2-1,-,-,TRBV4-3,CASSLWTNDNEQFF,TGCGCCAGCAGCCTGTGGACTAACGACAATGAGCAGTTCTTC
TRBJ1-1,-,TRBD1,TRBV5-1,CASSREGQGYTEAFF,TGCGCCAGCAGCCGGGAGGGACAGGGATACACTGAAGCTTTCTTT
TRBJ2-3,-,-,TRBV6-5,CASSYSQSTDTQYF,TGTGCCAGCAGTTATAGTCAGAGCACAGATACGCAGTATTTT
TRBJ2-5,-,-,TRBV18,CASSPQGRETQYF,TGTGCCAGCTCACCACAGGGGCGAGAGACCCAGTACTTC
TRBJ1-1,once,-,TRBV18,CASSPLTVRDNTEAFF,TGTGCCAGCTCACCACTTACAGTCAGGGATAACACTGAAGCTTTCTTT
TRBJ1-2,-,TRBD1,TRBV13,CASSLVGDSPNYGYTF,TGTGCCAGCAGCTTAGTTGGGGACAGCCCTAACTATGGCTACACCTTC
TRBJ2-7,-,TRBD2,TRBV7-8,CASSSGSGTSFYEQYF,TGTGCCAGCAGCTCCGGAAGTGGGACTAGCTTCTACGAGCAGTACTTC
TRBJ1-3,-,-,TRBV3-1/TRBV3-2,CASSQDTSSGNTIYF,TGTGCCAGCAGCCAAGACACCAGCTCTGGAAACACCATATATTTT
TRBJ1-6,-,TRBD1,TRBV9,CASSPRPGQGISPLHF,TGTGCCAGCAGCCCAAGGCCGGGACAGGGGATTTCACCCCTCCACTTT
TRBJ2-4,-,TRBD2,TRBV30,CAWRASGFHIQYF,TGTGCCTGGAGGGCTAGCGGTTTTCACATTCAGTACTTC
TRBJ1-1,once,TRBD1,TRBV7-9,CASSLGDRGDTAFF,TGTGCCAGCAGCTTGGGGGACAGGGGTGATACGGCTTTCTTT
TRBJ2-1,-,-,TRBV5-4,CASSFPAPTSYNEQFF,TGTGCCAGCAGCTTCCCGGCCCCCACCTCCTACAATGAGCAGTTCTTC
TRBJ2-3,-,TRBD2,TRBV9,CASSVVSGSTDTQYF,TGTGCCAGCAGCGTAGTCAGCGGGAGTACAGATACGCAGTATTTT
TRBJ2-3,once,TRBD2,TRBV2,CASKERDITDTQYF,TGTGCCAGCAAGGAGCGGGATATCACAGATACGCAGTATTTT
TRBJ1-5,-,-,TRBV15,CATSDGDSNQPQHF,TGTGCCACCAGCGACGGGGATAGCAATCAGCCCCAGCATTTT